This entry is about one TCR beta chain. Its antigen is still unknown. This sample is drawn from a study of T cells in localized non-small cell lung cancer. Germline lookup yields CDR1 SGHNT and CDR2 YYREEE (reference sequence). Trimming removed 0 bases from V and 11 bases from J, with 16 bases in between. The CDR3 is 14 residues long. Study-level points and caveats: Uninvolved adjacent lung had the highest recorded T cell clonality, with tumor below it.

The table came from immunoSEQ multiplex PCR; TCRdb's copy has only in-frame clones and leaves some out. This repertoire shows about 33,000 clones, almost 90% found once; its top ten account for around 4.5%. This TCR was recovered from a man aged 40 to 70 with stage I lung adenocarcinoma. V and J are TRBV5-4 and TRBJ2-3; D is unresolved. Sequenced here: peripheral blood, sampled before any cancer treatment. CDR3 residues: CASSLDSGPGEQYF. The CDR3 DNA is TGTGCCAGCAGCTTGGATTCTGGCCCCGGCGAGCAGTATTTT.